This T cell receptor beta chain is from a study of T cells after posttransplantation cyclophosphamide. At least ten counts were recorded for this clone. The antigen is not known. Study-wide findings and caveats: Blood and skin or GI T cell repertoires showed limited TRB overlap.

Germline lookup yields CDR1 SGHRS and CDR2 YFSETQ. This CDR3 is built from 14 residues. The junction had 4 bases not matched to a gene; V was cut back by 3 bases and J by 7 bases. The repertoire was sequenced with immunoSEQ multiplex PCR; TCRdb's copy has only in-frame clones and lacks some. This sample has under 45,000 clones, each found more than once. The J gene is TRBJ1-2, the V gene TRBV5-1; 12 bases are a match to TRBD1. Sequencing was carried out using PBMCs. This TCR derives from a man aged 25-45 years in good health and a related stem cell transplant donor. The CDR3 DNA reads TGCGCCAGCAGCTGGGGACAGGGGGCGAGTGGCTACACCTTC. Its translation is CASSWGQGASGYTF.